The 31 T cell receptor beta chains presented below share a single source sample, sequenced in a study of blood T cell repertoires in COVID-19. The table came from immunoSEQ multiplex PCR; TCRdb's copy has only in-frame clones and leaves some out. The table has around 87,000 clones, about nine tenths seen once. Sequencing was carried out using peripheral blood. The receptor source for this set is a man aged 45-65 years with acute or convalescent COVID-19.

The J gene is TRBJ1-5, the V gene TRBV5-8; D is undetermined. V lost 0 bases to trimming and J lost 0 bases, with 16 bases between them. This CDR3 comprises 18 residues. Germline-derived CDR1 and CDR2 are SGHTS and YDEGEE. CDR3 in DNA: TGTGCCAGCAGCTTGGTTACTTTTAGCCCTTATAGCAATCAGCCCCAGCATTTT. Residues: CASSLVTFSPYSNQPQHF.

The count of this clone is one. This rearrangement joins TRBV6-5 to TRBJ2-7, with D maybe TRBD2 (6 bases). With 6 bases removed from V and 0 bases from J, the gap between germline ends came to 12 bases. Per germline, CDR1 MNHEY and CDR2 SVGAGI. The CDR3 covers 14 residues. DNA for the CDR3: TGTGCCAGCAGAAGGGACGGGAGCTCCTACGAGCAGTACGTC. Its protein is CASRRDGSSYEQYV.

The gene calls are TRBV19 and TRBJ1-1; TRBD1 aligns across 7 bases. Germline V gives CDR1 LNHDA, CDR2 SQIVND (reference sequence). With 7 bases clipped from V and 4 bases from J, the junction kept 9 bases outside the gene matches. The CDR3 totals 14 residues. CDR3 DNA sequence: TGTGCCAGTAATCTGCGGACAGGTAGCACTGAAGCTTTCTTT. It yields the protein CASNLRTGSTEAFF. The full variable domain, rest sourced from reference TRBV19 and TRBJ1-1, is DGGITQSPKYLFRKEGQNVTLSCEQNLNHDAMYWYRQDPGQGLRLIYYSQIVNDFQKGDIAEGYSVSREKKESFPLTVTSAQKNPTAFYLCASNLRTGSTEAFFGQGTRLTVV.

V is TRBV7-2 and J is TRBJ1-4; D call uncertain. Germline V gene lookup returns CDR1 SGHTA and CDR2 FQGNSA. This CDR3 spans 14 amino acids. V was cut by 2 bases and J by 8 bases, with 12 bases left in between. In DNA form, the CDR3 reads TGTGCCAGCAGCTTAACCCTCAACATGGAAAAACTGTTTTTT. Translating it yields CASSLTLNMEKLFF.

This chain joins TRBV7-9 and TRBJ2-3, with D perhaps TRBD1 (5 bases). Per the germline V gene, CDR1 is SEHNR and CDR2 is FQNEAQ (reference sequence). V was clipped by 0 bases and J by 0 bases, with 10 bases between them. CDR3 length: 16 residues. The CDR3 is CASSLADILSTDTQYF. The CDR3 region has the DNA TGTGCCAGCAGCTTAGCGGACATTCTAAGCACAGATACGCAGTATTTT.

The chain carries TRBV3-1 (or the pseudogene TRBV3-2) and TRBJ1-3; D might be TRBD1 (5 bases). V was pared by 4 bases and J by 0 bases, with 19 bases between. Germline loops: CDR1 LGHDT, CDR2 YNNKEL (reference sequence). The CDR3 has 18 amino acids. The CDR3 loop reads CASSRFRVRDSSGNTIYF. DNA of the CDR3: TGTGCCAGCAGCCGATTCCGAGTGAGGGACTCCTCTGGAAACACCATATATTTT.

The rearrangement uses TRBV7-2 and TRBJ2-3; D uncertain. CDR1 and CDR2 (germline): SGHTA, FQGNSA. The CDR3 has 14 residues. The V end lost 2 bases, the J end lost 5 bases, and 11 bases lay between the germline ends. Here the CDR3 DNA reads TGTGCCAGCAGCTTACCCCCCGGTGGAGATACGCAGTATTTT. This sequence encodes CASSLPPGGDTQYF.

The chain has TRBV2 and TRBJ1-2; 7 positions match TRBD1. J lost 7 bases, V lost 6 bases, and 11 bases had no gene match. Germline-derived CDR1 and CDR2 are SNHLY and FYNNEI. This CDR3 region has 14 residues. The CDR3 DNA is TGTGCCAGCAGACAAAGGGGGCAGGGCGGTGGCTACACCTTC. The encoded protein is CASRQRGQGGGYTF.

V is TRBV5-1 and J is TRBJ2-4; D possibly corresponds to TRBD2 (6 bases). Deletions cut 0 bases from V and 3 bases from J, with 10 bases between. Looked up from germline, CDR1 is SGHRS and CDR2 is YFSETQ. CDR3 length: 15 amino acids. CDR3: CASSLAMGGKNIQYF. CDR3 nucleotide sequence: TGCGCCAGCAGCTTGGCCATGGGAGGCAAAAACATTCAGTACTTC.

J is TRBJ2-1 and V is TRBV6-6, with 8 bases identical to TRBD1. J gave up 9 bases and V 5 bases, and 9 bases lay outside the gene matches. CDR3 size: 14 residues. The germline gives CDR1 MNHNY, CDR2 SVGAGI (reference sequence). Here the CDR3 DNA reads TGTGCCAGCAGTACTCCCGGGACAGGTACTGAGCAGTTCTTC. Translated, it gives CASSTPGTGTEQFF.

The chain uses TRBV18 and TRBJ1-4; TRBD1 agrees at 7 bases. The V gene's germline CDR1 is KGHSH and CDR2 LQKENI. V was pared by 4 bases and J by 5 bases, with 10 bases of the junction left unmatched. CDR3 length: 16 residues. Here the CDR3 reads CASSLTGQALNEKLFF. In DNA, the CDR3 is TGTGCCAGCTCACTCACCGGACAGGCGCTCAATGAAAAACTGTTTTTT.

With respect to this clone: Additional DNA sequences in this sample encode the identical CDR3. The chain carries TRBV30 and TRBJ1-1; 7 bases match TRBD1. Trimming took 0 bases from V and 3 from J; bases not matched to a gene: 4. Germline CDR1 and CDR2: GTSNPN and SVGIG (reference sequence). This CDR3 is built from 14 residues. This CDR3 reads CAWSVKRGHTEAFF. CDR3 DNA: TGTGCCTGGAGTGTAAAAAGGGGGCACACTGAAGCTTTCTTT.

The chain has TRBV19 and TRBJ1-1; D is perhaps TRBD1 (6 bases). The V end was cut by 3 bases, the J end by 0 bases, with 14 bases between. Germline-derived CDR1 and CDR2 are LNHDA and SQIVND (reference sequence). CDR3 length equals 16 residues. The DNA for the CDR3 is TGTGCCAGTAGTATGCGGGGAGGGGGAATGAACACTGAAGCTTTCTTT. Residues: CASSMRGGGMNTEAFF.

The V and J genes are TRBV10-3 and TRBJ1-4; D not resolved. Trimming took 6 bases from V and 6 from J, leaving 11 bases between them. Germline CDR1 reads ENHRY; CDR2 reads SYGVKD. CDR3 length: 13 residues. CDR3 nucleotide sequence: TGTGCCATCAGGTCTCGAGTTGATGAAAAACTGTTTTTT. Translated, it gives CAIRSRVDEKLFF.

The rearrangement joins TRBV29-1 to TRBJ1-5, with D uncertain. The germline V gene has CDR1 SQVTM and CDR2 ANQGSEA. The CDR3 extends over 14 amino acids. V lost 4 bases and J lost 9, with 19 bases in between. CDR3 DNA sequence: TGCAGCGTTGCACTGGACTCCCCCCTGTCGCCCCAGCATTTT. It yields the protein CSVALDSPLSPQHF. Together with reference TRBV29-1 and TRBJ1-5, the CDR3 gives the full variable domain: SAVISQKPSRDICQRGTSLTIQCQVDSQVTMMFWYRQQPGQSLTLIATANQGSEATYESGFVIDKFPISRPNLTFSTLTVSNMSPEDSSIYLCSVALDSPLSPQHFGDGTRLSIL.

The V call is TRBV14, the J call TRBJ1-3; 9 positions match TRBD1. The V gene end was trimmed by 4 bases and the J gene end by 1 base; junction bases not matched to a gene: 5. The CDR3 consists of 16 residues. In germline, CDR1 is SGHDN, CDR2 FVKESK. The DNA for the CDR3 is TGTGCCAGCAGCCGGACGACAGGGGGATCTGGAAACACCATATATTTT. This encodes CASSRTTGGSGNTIYF.

V gene TRBV2 combines with J gene TRBJ2-5, with D tentatively TRBD1 (6 bases). Germline V CDR1 and CDR2: SNHLY, FYNNEI. The V gene lost 3 bases and the J gene lost 5 bases, with 13 bases spanning the gap. This CDR3 comprises 14 residues. The CDR3 coding sequence is TGTGCCAGCAGTGATTGGGGGCCGAGGGAGACCCAGTACTTC. Its translation: CASSDWGPRETQYF.

The chain joins TRBV7-2 to TRBJ1-5; D might be TRBD1 (6 bases). This CDR3 has 16 amino acids. CDR1 and CDR2 from the germline V gene are SGHTA and FQGNSA. V was trimmed by 5 bases and J by 4 bases, leaving 18 bases between them. CDR3 protein: CASSPAGRGINQPQHF. The DNA for the CDR3 is TGTGCCAGCAGCCCGGCAGGTAGGGGGATAAATCAGCCCCAGCATTTT.

The chain employs TRBV30 and TRBJ2-7, with 10 bases lining up with TRBD2. The junction had 4 bases not matched to a gene; V was cut back by 6 bases and J by 5 bases. CDR1 GTSNPN and CDR2 SVGIG come from the germline V gene (reference sequence). CDR3 size: 12 residues. This CDR3 reads CACLAGDHEQYF. CDR3 in DNA: TGTGCCTGCCTAGCGGGGGACCACGAGCAGTACTTC.

The chain is built from TRBV30 and TRBJ1-2; D unresolved. Per germline, CDR1 GTSNPN and CDR2 SVGIG (reference sequence). CDR3 size: 15 residues. V dropped 3 bases and J dropped 6 bases, with 20 bases sitting between them. The CDR3, as DNA: TGTGCCTGGAGACCCCTGGGCCAGTCCGGTCATGGCTACACCTTC. Translated: CAWRPLGQSGHGYTF.

The chain uses TRBV6-6 and TRBJ2-5; weak D call: TRBD2 (5 bases). Germline CDR1 MNHNY, CDR2 SVGAGI (reference sequence). Trimming removed 2 bases at V and 5 bases at J, with 9 bases between. The CDR3 extends over 13 amino acids. The CDR3 nucleotides read TGTGCCAGCAGTTACGGGCCGGGGGAGACCCAGTACTTC. It translates to CASSYGPGETQYF.

This clone occurred once. In nucleotides, the CDR3 is TGTGCCAGCAGCTTCTCGGCGGCGGGGCCTAGCACAGATACGCAGTATTTT. Amino acids: CASSFSAAGPSTDTQYF. The J gene is TRBJ2-3, the V gene TRBV5-6, with a possible D match to TRBD2 (6 bases). Trimming removed 2 bases from V and 0 bases from J, with 16 bases in between. Germline V gene sequence: CDR1 SGHDT, CDR2 YYEEEE. CDR3 length equals 17 residues.

The chain combines TRBV27 with TRBJ2-1; D is perhaps TRBD2 (5 bases). Between the trimmed V and J ends, which lost 2 bases and 2 bases, there was a span of 7 bases. Germline values: CDR1 MNHEY, CDR2 SMNVEV (reference sequence). This CDR3 comprises 14 residues. Here the CDR3 DNA reads TGTGCCAGCAGTTTAAGGACTCCCTACAATGAGCAGTTCTTC. It codes for CASSLRTPYNEQFF.

The chain carries TRBV30 and TRBJ1-4, with 7 bases identical to TRBD1. The CDR3 is made up of 13 amino acids. V was clipped by 4 bases and J by 8 bases; unmatched bases: 7. The V gene's germline CDR1 is GTSNPN and CDR2 SVGIG (reference sequence). The CDR3 here is CAWTDRLGEKLFF. Here the CDR3 DNA reads TGTGCCTGGACGGACAGGTTGGGCGAAAAACTGTTTTTT. The full variable domain, rest sourced from reference TRBV30 and TRBJ1-4, is SQTIHQWPATLVQPVGSPLSLECTVEGTSNPNLYWYRQAAGRGLQLLFYSVGIGQISSEVPQNLSASRPQDRQFILSSKKLLLSDSGFYLCAWTDRLGEKLFFGSGTQLSVL.

The gene calls are TRBV5-4 and TRBJ2-1, with 7 nucleotides matching TRBD2. Unmatched junction bases numbered 9, after V lost 0 bases and J lost 6 bases. CDR1 is SGHNT and CDR2 is YYREEE in the germline V gene (reference sequence). CDR3 length equals 16 residues. CDR3 protein: CASSLGGGGPFNEQFF. CDR3 DNA sequence: TGTGCCAGCAGCTTGGGGGGCGGGGGTCCGTTCAATGAGCAGTTCTTC.

This chain connects TRBV28 to TRBJ1-2, with 10 bases aligning to TRBD1. This CDR3 region has 15 residues. With 6 bases clipped from V and 8 bases from J, the junction kept 12 bases outside the gene matches. Germline loops: CDR1 MDHEN, CDR2 SYDVKM. CDR3 residues: CASRPTGQGTGGYTF. The CDR3 DNA reads TGTGCCAGCAGACCCACGGGACAGGGGACGGGCGGCTACACCTTC.

This clone was observed once. V gene TRBV28 combines with J gene TRBJ2-5; a possible D gene is TRBD2 (6 bases). V was cut by 4 bases and J by 7 bases, with 16 bases left in between. CDR1 is MDHEN and CDR2 is SYDVKM in the germline V gene. The CDR3 contains 14 residues. The CDR3 region is CASSWTGEPRTQYF. Here the CDR3 DNA reads TGTGCCAGCAGTTGGACGGGGGAGCCTCGGACCCAGTACTTC.

This sequence joins TRBV6-6 and TRBJ1-3, with D unclear. Germline V lookup: CDR1 MNHNY, CDR2 SVGAGI (reference sequence). This CDR3 has 13 amino acids. V shed 5 bases and J shed 4 bases, with 9 bases lying between them. In DNA form, the CDR3 reads TGTGCCAGCAGTGTGACTGAGGGAAACACCATATATTTT. Its protein product is CASSVTEGNTIYF.

The chain links TRBV5-5 to TRBJ1-2; possible D gene TRBD1, 6 bases. V gave up 0 bases and J gave up 4 bases, with 10 bases separating them. The germline CDR1 and CDR2 sequences are SGHKS and YYEKEE (reference sequence). The CDR3 is 14 residues long. Here the CDR3 DNA reads TGTGCCAGCAGCTTGGTACCAGGGGTCTATGGCTACACCTTC. This codes for CASSLVPGVYGYTF.

This clone was counted between two and nine times. The chain has TRBV19 and TRBJ1-2, with D possibly being TRBD1 (5 bases). Trimming stripped 6 bases from V and 4 bases from J, with 18 bases between. CDR3 length equals 15 residues. The V gene's germline CDR1 is LNHDA and CDR2 SQIVND (reference sequence). In DNA, the CDR3 is TGTGCCAGTAGCACTGGATTGGTGGGGCCCTATGGCTACACCTTC. This sequence encodes CASSTGLVGPYGYTF.

This chain links TRBV4-2 with TRBJ2-1, with no clear D. This CDR3 has 15 amino acids. Germline CDR1 and CDR2: LGHNA and YNFKEQ. Trimming took off 0 bases at V and 9 bases at J, with 15 bases between the two ends. The DNA of the CDR3 is TGTGCCAGCAGCCAAGACGTCCTAGGTAGCATTGAGCAGTTCTTC. Translation gives CASSQDVLGSIEQFF.